Described below is a single T cell receptor beta chain sequence and its context. The data originate from a study of blood T cell repertoires in COVID-19. V dropped 2 bases and J dropped 2 bases, with 10 bases sitting between them. The germline V gene encodes CDR1 SGHDT and CDR2 YYEEEE. The CDR3 is made up of 14 amino acids. Only in-frame clones appear in the TCRdb table, and some are missing; sequencing was by immunoSEQ multiplex PCR. The table records 55,000 to 75,000 clones, 82% of them present only once. This TCR was recovered from an elderly man with active COVID-19. Input material: peripheral blood. The J gene is TRBJ1-1, the V gene TRBV5-6; D remains ambiguous. DNA of the CDR3: TGTGCCAGCAGCTTTTTGGGCCAAAACACTGAAGCTTTCTTT. Translated, it gives CASSFLGQNTEAFF.